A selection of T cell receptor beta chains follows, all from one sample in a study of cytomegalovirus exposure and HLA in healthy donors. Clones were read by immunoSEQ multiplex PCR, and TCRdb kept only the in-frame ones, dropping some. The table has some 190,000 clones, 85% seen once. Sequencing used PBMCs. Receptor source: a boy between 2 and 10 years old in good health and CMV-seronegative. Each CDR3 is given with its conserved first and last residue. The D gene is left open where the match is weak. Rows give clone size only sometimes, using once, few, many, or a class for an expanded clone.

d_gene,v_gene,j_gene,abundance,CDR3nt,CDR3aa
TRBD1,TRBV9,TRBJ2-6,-,TGTGCCAGCAGCGTAACCGGGACAGGGGTTTCGTCTGGGGCCAACGTCCTGACTTTC,CASSVTGTGVSSGANVLTF
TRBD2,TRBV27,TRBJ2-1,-,TGTGCCAGCAGGGACGGGGGGGCCCCCCATGAGCAGTTCTTC,CASRDGGAPHEQFF
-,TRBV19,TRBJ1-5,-,TGTGCCAGTAGTACCGGACAGACCTTCGGTCAGCCCCAGCATTTT,CASSTGQTFGQPQHF
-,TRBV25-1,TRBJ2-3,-,TGTGCCAGGGGGGGTTTCACAGATACGCAGTATTTT,CARGGFTDTQYF
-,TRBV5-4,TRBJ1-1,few,TGTGCCAGCAGCCAGGGAGGAAAGGACACTGAAGCTTTCTTT,CASSQGGKDTEAFF
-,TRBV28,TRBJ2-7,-,TGTGCCAGCAGTTTAACCCTAGCGCGAGCCTACGAGCAGTACTTC,CASSLTLARAYEQYF
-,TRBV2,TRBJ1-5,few,TGTGCCAGCAGTGAAAGGGGCAGGGGTCCCGATCAGCCCCAGCATTTT,CASSERGRGPDQPQHF
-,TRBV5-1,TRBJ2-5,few,TGCGCCAGCAGCTCTTCCGGGTCTATCTCAGAGACCCAGTACTTC,CASSSSGSISETQYF
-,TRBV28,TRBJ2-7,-,TGTGCCAGCAGCCGGAGGGGACTTTGGAGCCAGTACTTC,CASSRRGLWSQYF
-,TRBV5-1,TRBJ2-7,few,TGCGCCAGCAGCTTGGCCCCTAGCGTCTCCTACGAGCAGTACTTC,CASSLAPSVSYEQYF
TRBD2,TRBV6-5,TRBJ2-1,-,TGTGCCAGCAGTTACCAGCGGGAGGGCCCCTACAATGAGCAGTTCTTC,CASSYQREGPYNEQFF
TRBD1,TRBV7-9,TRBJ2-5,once,TGTGCCAGCAGCTTAGCGAGGGGGCGCGGGGAGACCCAGTACTTC,CASSLARGRGETQYF
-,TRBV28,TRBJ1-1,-,TGTGCCAGCGGATTACAGGCGAACACTGAAGCTTTCTTT,CASGLQANTEAFF
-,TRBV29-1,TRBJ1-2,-,TGCAGCGTCGCCTTTGTCGGGGAGGACGGCTACACCTTC,CSVAFVGEDGYTF
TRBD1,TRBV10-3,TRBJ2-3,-,TGTGCCATCAGACCCGGACAGGGAACAGATACGCAGTATTTT,CAIRPGQGTDTQYF
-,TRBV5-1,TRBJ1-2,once,TGCGCCAGCGTAGAGGGCTACACCTTC,CASVEGYTF
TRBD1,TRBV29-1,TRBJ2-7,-,TGCAGCGTCCCCGCGGTAGGGACAGGGGGGAGGGAGCAGTACTTC,CSVPAVGTGGREQYF
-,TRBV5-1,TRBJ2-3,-,TGCGCCAGCAGCTTGGTAACAGGGCGGAAGGCAGATACGCAGTATTTT,CASSLVTGRKADTQYF
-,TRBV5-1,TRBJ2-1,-,TGCGCCAGCAGCCGAGACGAGGCCACCTACAATGAGCAGTTCTTC,CASSRDEATYNEQFF
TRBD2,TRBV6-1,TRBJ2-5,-,TGTGCCAGCAGTGGCCGTCAACTAGCGTCCCAAGAGACCCAGTACTTC,CASSGRQLASQETQYF
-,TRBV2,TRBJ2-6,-,TGTGCCAGCAGTGACCCCAGGGCCACGTCTGGGGCCAACGTCCTGACTTTC,CASSDPRATSGANVLTF
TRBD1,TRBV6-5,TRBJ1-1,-,TGTGCCAGCAGTAAAGCAGGGGGCACTGAAGCTTTCTTT,CASSKAGGTEAFF
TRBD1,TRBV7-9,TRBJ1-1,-,TGTTCCAGCAACCATCACCCGGGACAGACCTATGAAGCTTTCTTT,CSSNHHPGQTYEAFF
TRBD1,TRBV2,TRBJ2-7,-,TGTGCCAGCACCCGGGACAGGAGCGACGAGCAGTACTTC,CASTRDRSDEQYF